This T cell receptor beta chain emerged from a study of T cells in Graves' hyperthyroidism and ophthalmopathy. This clonotype came up many times. RNA transcripts were the template for amplifying TCR beta CDR3 regions. A first-round RT-PCR of the TCR CDR3 used the HTBI primer set. TCRdb re-called the multiplex PCR reads through MiXCR, storing one row per CDR3 protein. The sample shows roughly 600,000 distinct CDR3 sequences, roughly 14% of them seen only once. This CDR3 is built from 15 residues. J was trimmed by 2 bases and V by 4 bases; bases with no gene match: 6. Source material: blood. This chain joins TRBV12-3 or TRBV12-4 and TRBJ2-7; 9 positions match TRBD2. This receptor was obtained from a woman aged 45-65 years with Graves' ophthalmopathy. CDR3 in amino acids: CASSSGASGAYEQYF. CDR3 sequence (DNA): TGTGCCAGCAGTTCGGGGGCTAGCGGGGCCTACGAGCAGTACTTC.